This TCR beta chain derives from a study of regulatory dendritic cells for organ transplantation (dated by TCRdb to between 2016 and 2019). The study in broad terms: Sorted naive and memory CD4+ and CD8+ T cells had their TCRbeta repertoires sequenced both before and after allostimulation with either regulatory or mature dendritic cells. Results the study describes overall, beyond this receptor: Among the resting subsets, memory CD8+ T cells contained the most alloreactive TCR clonotypes. Allostimulation expanded memory CD8+ clones in both subjects, but regulatory dendritic cells appeared to induce more limited expansion than mature dendritic cells. Highly diverse repertoires were observed in naive CD4+ and CD8+ T cells, whereas lower diversity was observed in memory cells, and the most oligoclonal repertoires were found in memory CD8+ cells. Only a couple of subjects were sequenced, and the authors noted considerable between-individual heterogeneity in the alloreactive memory CD8+ T cell pool.

The CDR3, cysteine through phenylalanine, is 14 amino acids long. Kept here is only the CDR3 DNA, which spans 42 bases and is read in frame from base 1. CDR1 SGHRS and CDR2 YFSETQ are derived from the germline V gene. Unmatched junction bases come to 4, with V trimmed by 2 bases and J by 5 bases. FACS was used to sort CD4+ or CD8+ cells into naive T cells (CD45RA+) and memory T cells (CD45RO+). T cells for TCR sequencing came from a couple of healthy control subjects. Sorted T cell subsets that were not stimulated were used as baseline controls for the mixed lymphocyte reactions. The Qiagen DNeasy Blood & Tissue Kit was used for extraction of genomic DNA. A word on this clone: Which antigen it targets is not known. No base quality values were provided; no much bigger clone lies one nucleotide off.

A multiplexed two-step PCR with Vbeta-specific forward primers and Jbeta-specific reverse primers was used to amplify the TCRbeta CDR3 regions. The TCRbeta libraries were sequenced on an Illumina instrument via the immunoSEQ service. Under the source paper's analysis protocol: IMGT annotation was used to assign V, D and J genes, and synthetic CDR3 analogues were used to correct counts for multiplex PCR bias. Repertoire clonality was computed in the immunoSEQ Analyzer as one minus normalized Shannon entropy. Whether a clone counted as expanded was decided by Fisher's exact test with Benjamini-Hochberg false discovery rate control and a two-tailed cutoff of P<0.01. In TCRdb, the immuneACCESS table is reduced to in-frame sequences with V and J assigned. These tables do not hold every clone; where another copy was compared, an unresolved V gene accounts for under half, and the others remain unexplained. The V and J calls and clone size were taken over from that table, and D and trimming were inferred from the DNA. Present in this sample are around 30,000 clones, approximately 79% of which were seen just once. The top ten hold roughly 2.4% of the sample.

What was sequenced was memory CD4+ T cells from blood. The cell subset or site label corresponds to: CD45RO+ memory T cells. Recombination connected TRBV5-1 to TRBJ2-5, with 9 bases matching TRBD2. The source is a human donor in good health. The encoded CDR3 is CASSFAGGSETQYF. The sequenced DNA is TGCGCCAGCAGCTTCGCGGGAGGGTCGGAGACCCAGTACTTC.